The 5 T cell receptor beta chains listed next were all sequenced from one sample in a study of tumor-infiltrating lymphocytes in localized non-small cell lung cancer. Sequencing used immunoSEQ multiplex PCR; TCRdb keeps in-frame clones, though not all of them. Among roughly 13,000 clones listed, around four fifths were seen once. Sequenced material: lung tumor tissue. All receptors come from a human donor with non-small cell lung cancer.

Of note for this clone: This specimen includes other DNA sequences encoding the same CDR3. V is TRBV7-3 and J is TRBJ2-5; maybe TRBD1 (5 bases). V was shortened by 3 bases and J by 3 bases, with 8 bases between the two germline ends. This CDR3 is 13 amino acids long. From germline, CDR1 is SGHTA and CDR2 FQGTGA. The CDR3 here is CASSLSREETQYF. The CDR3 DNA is TGTGCCAGCAGCTTGTCCAGGGAAGAGACCCAGTACTTC.

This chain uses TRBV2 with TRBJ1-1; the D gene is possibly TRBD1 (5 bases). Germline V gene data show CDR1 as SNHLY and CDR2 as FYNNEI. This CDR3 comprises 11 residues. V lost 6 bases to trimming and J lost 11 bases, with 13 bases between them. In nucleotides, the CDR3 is TGTGCCAGCAGCGTAAGAGGGGAGGCTTTCTTT. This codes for CASSVRGEAFF.

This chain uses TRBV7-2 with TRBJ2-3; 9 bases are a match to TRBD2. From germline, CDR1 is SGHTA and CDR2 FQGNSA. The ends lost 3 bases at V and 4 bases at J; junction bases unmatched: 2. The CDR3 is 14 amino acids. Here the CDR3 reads CASSFAGGADTQYF. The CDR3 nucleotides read TGTGCCAGCAGCTTCGCGGGGGGGGCAGATACGCAGTATTTT.

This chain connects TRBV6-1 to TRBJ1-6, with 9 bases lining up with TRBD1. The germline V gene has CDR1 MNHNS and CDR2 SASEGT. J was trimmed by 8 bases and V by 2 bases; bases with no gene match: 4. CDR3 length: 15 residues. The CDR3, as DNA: TGTGCCAGCAGTGAAATGGGGACAGGGTATTCACCCCTCCACTTT. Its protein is CASSEMGTGYSPLHF.

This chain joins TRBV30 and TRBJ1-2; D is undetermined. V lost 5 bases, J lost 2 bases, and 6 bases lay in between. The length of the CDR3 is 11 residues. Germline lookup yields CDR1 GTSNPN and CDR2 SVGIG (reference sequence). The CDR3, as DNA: TGTGCCTGGCGAGAGAACTATGGCTACACCTTC. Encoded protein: CAWRENYGYTF.